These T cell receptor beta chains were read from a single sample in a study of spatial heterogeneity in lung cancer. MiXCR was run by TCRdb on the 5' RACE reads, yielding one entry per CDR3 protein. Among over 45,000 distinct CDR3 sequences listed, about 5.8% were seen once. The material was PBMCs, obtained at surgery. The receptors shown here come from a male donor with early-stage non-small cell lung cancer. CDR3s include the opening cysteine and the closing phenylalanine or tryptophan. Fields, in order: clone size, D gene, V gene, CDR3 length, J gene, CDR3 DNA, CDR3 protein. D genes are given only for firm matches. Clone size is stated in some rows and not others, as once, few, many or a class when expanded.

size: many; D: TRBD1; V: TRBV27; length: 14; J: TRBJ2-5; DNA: TGTGCCAGCAGCCCAGGGGGCTGGAGGGAGACCCAGTACTTC; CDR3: CASSPGGWRETQYF
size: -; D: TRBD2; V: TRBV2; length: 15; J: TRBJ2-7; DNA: TGTGCCAGCAGTGAAAACGGTCTAGCGGGAGACGAGCAGTACTTC; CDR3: CASSENGLAGDEQYF
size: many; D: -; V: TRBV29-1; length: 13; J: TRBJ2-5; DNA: TGCAGCGTTGATAAGGTCCCCATGGGGACCCAGTACTTC; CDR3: CSVDKVPMGTQYF
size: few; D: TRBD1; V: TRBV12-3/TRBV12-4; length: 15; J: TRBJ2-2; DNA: TGTGCCAGCTCGAGACAGGGGGGCAGGGCCGGGGAGCTGTTTTTT; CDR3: CASSRQGGRAGELFF
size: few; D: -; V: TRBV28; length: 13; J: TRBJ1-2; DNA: TGTGCCAGCAGCGTAAGAGCTAACTATGGCTACACCTTC; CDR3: CASSVRANYGYTF
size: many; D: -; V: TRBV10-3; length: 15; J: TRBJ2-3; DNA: TGTGCCATCAGAGTAGCGCTAGACGTCACAGATACGCAGTATTTT; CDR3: CAIRVALDVTDTQYF
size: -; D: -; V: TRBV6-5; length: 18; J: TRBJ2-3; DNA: TGTGCCAGCAGTTTCCTAGCTACGGGACGAGCGCGTCCAGATACGCAGTATTTT; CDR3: CASSFLATGRARPDTQYF
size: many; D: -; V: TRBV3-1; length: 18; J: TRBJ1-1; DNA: TGTGCCAGCAGCCTAAAACCGGCGAAGATTACACCGAACACTGAAGCTTTCTTT; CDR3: CASSLKPAKITPNTEAFF
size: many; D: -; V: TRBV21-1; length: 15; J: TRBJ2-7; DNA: TGTGCCAGCACCGGTGGACAGGACCTAACCTACGAGCAGTACTTC; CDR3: CASTGGQDLTYEQYF
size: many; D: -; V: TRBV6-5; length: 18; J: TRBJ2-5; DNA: TGTGCCAGCAGTCTCGGGGCGTGGGGGAAGGGGAGGCAAGAGACCCAGTACTTC; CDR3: CASSLGAWGKGRQETQYF
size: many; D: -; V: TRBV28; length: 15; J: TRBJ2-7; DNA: TGTGCCAGCAGTCCCGGACTCCCGGGGCCCTACGAGCAGTACTTC; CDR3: CASSPGLPGPYEQYF
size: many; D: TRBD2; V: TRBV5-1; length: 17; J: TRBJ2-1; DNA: TGCGCCAGCAGCTCCGGGACTAGCGGGAGGGCCTACAATGAGCAGTTCTTC; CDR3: CASSSGTSGRAYNEQFF
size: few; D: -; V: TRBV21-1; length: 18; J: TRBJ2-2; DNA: TGTGCCAGCAGCAAAGCCCGATTAGGACTAGCCGCCCTCGGGGAGCTGTTTTTT; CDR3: CASSKARLGLAALGELFF
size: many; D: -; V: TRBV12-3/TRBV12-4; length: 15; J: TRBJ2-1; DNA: TGTGCCAGCAGCTTACTAGTAGTGGGGGACAATGAGCAGTTCTTC; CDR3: CASSLLVVGDNEQFF
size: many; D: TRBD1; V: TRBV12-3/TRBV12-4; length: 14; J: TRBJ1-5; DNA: TGTGCCAGCAGTCGACAGGGGGGCAATCAGCCCCAGCATTTT; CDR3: CASSRQGGNQPQHF
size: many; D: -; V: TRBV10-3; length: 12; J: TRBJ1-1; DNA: TGTGCCATCAGTGGGGGGAATTACGTCAGCTTCTTT; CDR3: CAISGGNYVSFF
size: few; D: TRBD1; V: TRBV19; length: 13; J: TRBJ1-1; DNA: TGTGCCAGTACCCAAGGGGGCAGGACTGAAGCTTTCTTT; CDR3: CASTQGGRTEAFF
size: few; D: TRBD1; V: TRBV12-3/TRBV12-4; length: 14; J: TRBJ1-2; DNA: TGTGCCAGCAGTTTAGGCACAGGGGCAGGTGGCTACACCTTC; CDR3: CASSLGTGAGGYTF
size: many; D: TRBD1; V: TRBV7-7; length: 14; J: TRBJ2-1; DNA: TGTGCCAGCAGCCAGAACAGGGGGGACAATGAGCAGTTCTTC; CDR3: CASSQNRGDNEQFF
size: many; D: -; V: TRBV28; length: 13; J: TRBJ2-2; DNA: TGTGCCAGCAGTTTGGAATTTACCGGGGAGCTGTTTTTT; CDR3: CASSLEFTGELFF
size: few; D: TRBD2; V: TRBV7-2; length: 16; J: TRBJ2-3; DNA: TGTGCCAGCAGCCCTCCGGGACTAGCGGGAGTAGATACGCAGTATTTT; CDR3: CASSPPGLAGVDTQYF
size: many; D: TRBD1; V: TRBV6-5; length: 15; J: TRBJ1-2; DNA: TGTGCCAGCAGTTACTCTTCCAGGGACAGCTATGGCTACACCTTC; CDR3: CASSYSSRDSYGYTF
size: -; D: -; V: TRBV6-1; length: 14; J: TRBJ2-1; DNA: TGTGCCAGCAGTGAAGGCGGGAACTACAATGAGCAGTTCTTC; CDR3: CASSEGGNYNEQFF
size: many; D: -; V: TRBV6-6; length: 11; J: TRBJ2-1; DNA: TGTGCCGAAGGGGTACAAGGCGAGCAGTTCTTC; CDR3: CAEGVQGEQFF
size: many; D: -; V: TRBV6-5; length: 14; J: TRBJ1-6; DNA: TGTGCCAGCAGTTACCTGGGAGCGAATTCACCCCTCCACTTT; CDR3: CASSYLGANSPLHF